The clone carrying this TCR beta chain was observed a few times. The antigen remains undetermined. This sample is part of a study of early T cells in non-severe SARS-CoV-2 infection. Study background: Unsorted whole-blood RNA was sequenced in bulk, leaving chains unpaired.

Attached unique molecular identifiers marked individual cDNA molecules. TCRdb ran MiXCR on the 5' RACE reads and lists one entry per CDR3 protein. The table has about 79,000 distinct CDR3 sequences, around 10% seen once; the top ten hold approximately 4.5%. Trimming took off 3 bases at V and 5 bases at J, with 10 bases between the two ends. The V gene's germline CDR1 is LGHDT and CDR2 YNNKEL (reference sequence). This CDR3 comprises 14 residues. Study-level findings and limits: Private and CD4 specificities were missed by VDJdb matching, which favored anti-spike CD8 responses.

The sample comprised whole blood. This receptor was taken from an adult who was a healthcare worker with PCR-confirmed SARS-CoV-2 infection or an uninfected control (not recorded which). This chain connects TRBV3-1 to TRBJ2-2, with no clear D. In nucleotides, the CDR3 is TGTGCCAGCAGCCAGACACTGATAACCGGGGAGCTGTTTTTT. Its protein product is CASSQTLITGELFF.